This T cell receptor beta chain was captured by sequencing in a study of blood T cell repertoires in COVID-19. Trimming removed 3 bases at V and 1 base at J, with 13 bases between. The CDR3 loop spans 14 amino acids. Germline CDR1 reads GTSNPN; CDR2 reads SVGIG (reference sequence). In the original analysis: Amplification from reference gene primers served as the basis for estimated nucleated cell counts. Generated by immunoSEQ multiplex PCR, the TCRdb table keeps only in-frame clones and is missing some. V and J calls and clone size are as listed in that table; D and trimming were resolved from the DNA. The sample has 150,000 to 200,000 clones; over 75% are singletons.

Input material: PBMCs or T cells enriched from blood (not recorded which). This receptor was taken from a man in his fifties or sixties who had recovered from COVID-19. This rearrangement joins TRBV30 to TRBJ2-7; weak D call: TRBD1 (6 bases). The CDR3: CAWSQGTLSYEQYF. CDR3 coding DNA: TGTGCCTGGAGCCAGGGGACCCTATCCTACGAGCAGTACTTC.